This TCR beta chain was observed in a study of T cell changes during pregnancy in multiple sclerosis. The ends were cut back, 0 bases at V and 10 bases at J, with 15 bases in the middle. The CDR3 length is 14 residues. The germline gives CDR1 SGHAT, CDR2 FQNNGV. Some clones are missing from TCRdb's copy, which holds only in-frame ones; the method was immunoSEQ multiplex PCR. The table records over 50,000 clones, 87% of them present only once. This receptor was obtained from a human donor whose cells served as feeder cells for cultures in a pregnancy study. The chain recombines TRBV11-2 with TRBJ1-1, with D unclear. The sample was peripheral blood from another person, used as feeder cells. Written as DNA, the CDR3 is TGTGCCAGCAGCTTAGATCTAGGGAACCTTGGAGCTTTCTTT. It encodes CASSLDLGNLGAFF.